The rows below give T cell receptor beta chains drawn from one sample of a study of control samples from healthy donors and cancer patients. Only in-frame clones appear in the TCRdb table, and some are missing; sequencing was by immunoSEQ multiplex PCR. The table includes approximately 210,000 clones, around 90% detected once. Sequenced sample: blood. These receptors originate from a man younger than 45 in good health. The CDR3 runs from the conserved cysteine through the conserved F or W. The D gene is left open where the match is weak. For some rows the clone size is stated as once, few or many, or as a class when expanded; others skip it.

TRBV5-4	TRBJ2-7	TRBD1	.	TGTGCCTCCGTCACAGGGGCGATCTCCTACGAGCAGTACTTC	CASVTGAISYEQYF
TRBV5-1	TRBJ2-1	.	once	TGCGCCAGCAGCTTGAGTGGAAATGAGCAGTTCTTC	CASSLSGNEQFF
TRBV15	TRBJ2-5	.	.	TGTGCCACCAGCAGAGGTGGGGGATTCCAGGCGGGGAACCAAGAGACCCAGTACTTC	CATSRGGGFQAGNQETQYF
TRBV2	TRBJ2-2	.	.	TGTGCCAGCAGTGAGGTCGGGGAGCTGTTTTTT	CASSEVGELFF
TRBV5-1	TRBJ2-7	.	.	TGCGCCAGCAGCTTGGCCAAGGACGCCTACGAGCAGTACTTC	CASSLAKDAYEQYF
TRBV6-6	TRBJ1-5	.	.	TGTGCCAGCAGTAGACAGCCGGCCAATCAGCCCCAGCATTTT	CASSRQPANQPQHF
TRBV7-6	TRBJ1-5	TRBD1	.	TGTGCCAGCAGCTTATCGACAGGGTTTGGGCAGCCCCAGCATTTT	CASSLSTGFGQPQHF
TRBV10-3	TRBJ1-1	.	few	TGTGCCATCAGTGGCGGCCATCTTCAAGGGGACACTGAAGCTTTCTTT	CAISGGHLQGDTEAFF
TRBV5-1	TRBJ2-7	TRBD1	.	TGCGCCAGCAGCTTAAACCGGGACAGGGGCTACGAGCAGTACTTC	CASSLNRDRGYEQYF
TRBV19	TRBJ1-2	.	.	TGTGCCAGTAGTATGCCGGGTCAGATAGGTGGCTACACCTTC	CASSMPGQIGGYTF
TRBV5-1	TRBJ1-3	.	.	TGCGCCAGCAGCTCTCAGGGGAAGGAGAGAAACACCATATATTTT	CASSSQGKERNTIYF
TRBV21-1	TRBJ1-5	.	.	TGTGCCAGCAGCAGCGGGACAGCTAATCAGCCCCAGCATTTT	CASSSGTANQPQHF
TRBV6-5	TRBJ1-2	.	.	TGTGCCGGAGGGACGGGCTTTAACTATGGCTACACCTTC	CAGGTGFNYGYTF
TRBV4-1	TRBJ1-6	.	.	TGCGCCAGCAGCCAGGGACGGGACTCCTATAATTCACCCCTCCACTTT	CASSQGRDSYNSPLHF
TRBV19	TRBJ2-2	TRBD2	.	TGTGCCAGTAGACGCCCGGGACTAGCCGACGGGGAGCTGTTTTTT	CASRRPGLADGELFF
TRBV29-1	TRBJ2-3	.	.	TGCAGCGTTGGGAGGTTCGAAACAGATACGCAGTATTTT	CSVGRFETDTQYF
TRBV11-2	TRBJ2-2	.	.	TGTGCCAGCAGCTTCAGGGTTTTGGACACCGGGGAGCTGTTTTTT	CASSFRVLDTGELFF
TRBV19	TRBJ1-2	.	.	TGTGCCAGTAGTGCGGGCGGGCACTATGGCTACACCTTC	CASSAGGHYGYTF
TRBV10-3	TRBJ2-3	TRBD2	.	TGTGCCATCAGTGGAGTCGGGGGGGGTACAGATACGCAGTATTTT	CAISGVGGGTDTQYF
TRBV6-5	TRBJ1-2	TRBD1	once	TGTGCCAGCAGCCCAAGACAGGGAGGGAACTATGGCTACACCTTC	CASSPRQGGNYGYTF
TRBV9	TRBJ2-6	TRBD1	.	TGTGCCAGCAGCGTAGAGATGAGGGGGCGTCTCCCCGTCCTGACTTTC	CASSVEMRGRLPVLTF
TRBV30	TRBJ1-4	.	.	TGTGCCTGGAGTGTACAGCAGGGGAATGAAAAACTGTTTTTT	CAWSVQQGNEKLFF
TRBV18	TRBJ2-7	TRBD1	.	TGTGCCAGCTCACCAGGGACAGGGGATTTCTACGAGCAGTACTTC	CASSPGTGDFYEQYF
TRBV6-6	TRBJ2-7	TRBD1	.	TGTGCCAGCAGTTACTCCCGGGACAGCCCAGGGCGCGAGCAGTACTTC	CASSYSRDSPGREQYF
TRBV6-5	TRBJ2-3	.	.	TGTGCCAGCAGGGGGGCAGATACGCAGTATTTT	CASRGADTQYF
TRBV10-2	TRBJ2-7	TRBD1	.	TGCGCCAGCAGTGAGCAGATGGGACAGACCCCCGAGCAGTACTTC	CASSEQMGQTPEQYF
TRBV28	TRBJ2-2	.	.	TGTGCCAGCAGTTTAGGGGCCGGGGGTAGAGGCACCGGGGAGCTGTTTTTT	CASSLGAGGRGTGELFF
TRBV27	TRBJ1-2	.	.	TGTGCCAGCAGTTCCACTGTGAGGGCTGGCTACACCTTC	CASSSTVRAGYTF
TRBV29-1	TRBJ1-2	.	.	TGCAGCGTTGGGACAGCGAACTATGGCTACACCTTC	CSVGTANYGYTF
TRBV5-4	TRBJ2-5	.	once	TGTGCCAGCAGCTTGTGGCAGGGAGAGACCCAGTACTTC	CASSLWQGETQYF
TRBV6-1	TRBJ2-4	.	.	TGTGCCAGCAGTGACCCAAACCCAGGCAAAAACATTCAGTACTTC	CASSDPNPGKNIQYF
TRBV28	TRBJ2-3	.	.	TGTGCCAGCATCTGGGGGTCAGGGTTGAGCACAGATACGCAGTATTTT	CASIWGSGLSTDTQYF
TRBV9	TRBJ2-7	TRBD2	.	TGTGCCAGCAGCGTGTCCAGCGGGGAGTCCTACGAGCAGTACTTC	CASSVSSGESYEQYF
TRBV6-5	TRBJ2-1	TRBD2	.	TGTGCCAGCAGTAAGCTAGCGGGGGGGAACAATGAGCAGTTCTTC	CASSKLAGGNNEQFF
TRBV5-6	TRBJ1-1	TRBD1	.	TGTGCCAGCAGCTTTGGGACAGGGAACACTGAAGCTTTCTTT	CASSFGTGNTEAFF
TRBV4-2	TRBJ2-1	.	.	TGTGCCAGCAGCCAAGACGCAGGGGACAATGAGCAGTTCTTC	CASSQDAGDNEQFF
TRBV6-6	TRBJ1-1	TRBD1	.	TGTGCCAGCAGGGACAGGGGGTTTGAAGCTTTCTTT	CASRDRGFEAFF
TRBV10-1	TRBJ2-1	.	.	TGCGCCAGCAGTGAGGGCAGGCCTAATGAGCAGTTCTTC	CASSEGRPNEQFF
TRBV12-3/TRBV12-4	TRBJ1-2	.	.	TGTGCCAGCAGACAACCAAGCTATGGCTACACCTTC	CASRQPSYGYTF